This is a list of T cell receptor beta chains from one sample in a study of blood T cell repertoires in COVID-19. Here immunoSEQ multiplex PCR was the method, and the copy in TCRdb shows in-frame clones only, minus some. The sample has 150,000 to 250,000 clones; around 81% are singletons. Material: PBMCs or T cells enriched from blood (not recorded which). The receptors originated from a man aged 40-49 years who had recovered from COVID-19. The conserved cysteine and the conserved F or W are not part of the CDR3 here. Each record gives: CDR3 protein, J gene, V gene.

CDR3 protein: ASSLGQEGVGNTIY
J gene: TRBJ1-3
V gene: TRBV5-1

CDR3 protein: ASSQGGEKLF
J gene: TRBJ1-4
V gene: TRBV14

CDR3 protein: ASSQAGQGSSRT
J gene: TRBJ1-2
V gene: TRBV3-1/TRBV3-2

CDR3 protein: ASSPDRLLANYGYT
J gene: TRBJ1-2
V gene: TRBV2

CDR3 protein: ASSPYGTSGDTQY
J gene: TRBJ2-3
V gene: TRBV4-1

CDR3 protein: ASKTISSYNEQF
J gene: TRBJ2-1
V gene: TRBV19

CDR3 protein: ASSQSGTLGGYNSPLH
J gene: TRBJ1-6
V gene: TRBV4-1

CDR3 protein: ASSLQGPYGYT
J gene: TRBJ1-2
V gene: TRBV12-3/TRBV12-4

CDR3 protein: ASSQPGQGNIQY
J gene: TRBJ2-4
V gene: TRBV2

CDR3 protein: ATSDIDRDGYGYT
J gene: TRBJ1-2
V gene: TRBV24-1